This is a list of T cell receptor beta chains from one sample in a study of T cell responses to AZD1222 COVID-19 vaccine. The assay was immunoSEQ multiplex PCR, and TCRdb's table has in-frame clones only and misses some. The table shows about 190,000 clones, with around 94% occurring only once. The source material was peripheral blood, sampled 28 days after the second dose of the MenACWY control vaccine. These receptors all come from an adult who received the MenACWY meningococcal vaccine as a control. The CDR3 runs from the conserved cysteine through the conserved F or W.

len: 18
j_gene: TRBJ2-3
v_gene: TRBV2
CDR3aa: CASSDLAGALNGTDTQYF

len: 17
j_gene: TRBJ1-1
v_gene: TRBV5-1
CDR3aa: CASSLALGRGNHKKAFF

len: 16
j_gene: TRBJ1-3
v_gene: TRBV5-1
CDR3aa: CASSRGQFSSGNTIYF

len: 14
j_gene: TRBJ1-1
v_gene: TRBV7-2
CDR3aa: CASSPRSTAIEAFF

len: 13
j_gene: TRBJ1-1
v_gene: TRBV2
CDR3aa: CASSETVDTEAFF

len: 16
j_gene: TRBJ1-5
v_gene: TRBV10-3
CDR3aa: CAISESGPYSNQPQHF

len: 16
j_gene: TRBJ2-7
v_gene: TRBV27
CDR3aa: CASSLSAGEAFYEQYF

len: 15
j_gene: TRBJ2-7
v_gene: TRBV7-9
CDR3aa: CASSLGGANLDEQYF

len: 11
j_gene: TRBJ1-1
v_gene: TRBV7-9
CDR3aa: CASSLYGEAFF

len: 12
j_gene: TRBJ2-3
v_gene: TRBV29-1
CDR3aa: CSVGGGTDTQYF

len: 13
j_gene: TRBJ1-5
v_gene: TRBV6-5
CDR3aa: CASRGISNQPQHF

len: 14
j_gene: TRBJ2-5
v_gene: TRBV10-1
CDR3aa: CASSDSGSRETQYF

len: 15
j_gene: TRBJ2-1
v_gene: TRBV27
CDR3aa: CASSLREGQYNEQFF

len: 13
j_gene: TRBJ1-1
v_gene: TRBV7-2
CDR3aa: CASSSQRNTEAFF

len: 14
j_gene: TRBJ1-2
v_gene: TRBV5-1
CDR3aa: CASSLKSTGATYTF

len: 16
j_gene: TRBJ2-2
v_gene: TRBV5-1
CDR3aa: CASSFTGTTNTGELFF

len: 13
j_gene: TRBJ1-1
v_gene: TRBV5-8
CDR3aa: CASRLLSIIEAFF

len: 15
j_gene: TRBJ2-2
v_gene: TRBV7-3
CDR3aa: CASSLTRSGTGELFF

len: 11
j_gene: TRBJ2-5
v_gene: TRBV18
CDR3aa: CASSTQETQYF

len: 15
j_gene: TRBJ1-6
v_gene: TRBV24-1
CDR3aa: CATSDSGEGLSTLHF

len: 14
j_gene: TRBJ1-6
v_gene: TRBV6-6
CDR3aa: CASSPSGANSPLHF

len: 15
j_gene: TRBJ1-2
v_gene: TRBV13
CDR3aa: CASSFGVTGPYGYTF

len: 11
j_gene: TRBJ1-5
v_gene: TRBV29-1
CDR3aa: CSGGGPGPQHF

len: 16
j_gene: TRBJ2-1
v_gene: TRBV7-2
CDR3aa: CASSSLGAAVYNEQFF

len: 16
j_gene: TRBJ2-5
v_gene: TRBV11-3
CDR3aa: CASSLWQGSGEETQYF

len: 12
j_gene: TRBJ2-1
v_gene: TRBV11-3
CDR3aa: CASRKPGDEQFF

len: 11
j_gene: TRBJ1-1
v_gene: TRBV30
CDR3aa: CAWSPGLEAFF

len: 14
j_gene: TRBJ1-6
v_gene: TRBV6-1
CDR3aa: CASSEGLWNSPLHF

len: 16
j_gene: TRBJ2-6
v_gene: TRBV7-2
CDR3aa: CASPQVGGPGANVLTF

len: 13
j_gene: TRBJ1-1
v_gene: TRBV12-3/TRBV12-4
CDR3aa: CASSLARDTEAFF

len: 16
j_gene: TRBJ2-1
v_gene: TRBV7-3
CDR3aa: CASSLSSGVVINEQFF

len: 13
j_gene: TRBJ2-5
v_gene: TRBV14
CDR3aa: CASSLRQGGTQYF

len: 14
j_gene: TRBJ1-3
v_gene: TRBV5-1
CDR3aa: CASSLAGSRPTIYF

len: 14
j_gene: TRBJ2-7
v_gene: TRBV28
CDR3aa: CASSLPGQYYEQYF

len: 16
j_gene: TRBJ2-1
v_gene: TRBV29-1
CDR3aa: CSVGGLAGATYNEQFF